This T cell receptor beta chain was found in a study of response to subunit inactivated influenza vaccine. There are many counts of this clonotype. The target antigen is unknown. J gave up 3 bases and V 4 bases, and 11 bases lay outside the gene matches. The length of the CDR3 is 16 residues. In germline, CDR1 is SQVTM, CDR2 ANQGSEA. TCRdb fed the RT-PCR reads into MiXCR, producing one record per CDR3 protein. The table shows about 780,000 distinct CDR3 sequences, with around 18% occurring only once. Study conclusions and caveats: The authors suggested that few new T cells are recruited per seasonal influenza vaccination.

The sequence derives from a man over 45 who received an inactivated influenza vaccine. Sequences were derived from PBMCs from blood, sampled 5 to 6 days after vaccination. This sequence joins TRBV29-1 and TRBJ2-1; 8 positions match TRBD2. CDR3 sequence: CSVVLAGGRVYNEQFF. The CDR3 DNA is TGCAGCGTTGTACTCGCGGGGGGACGTGTCTACAATGAGCAGTTCTTC.